Shown below are 5 T cell receptor beta chains from a single sample sequenced in a study of blood T cells in healthy people across ages. A sample-barcoded 5' primer and a J-beta primer mix were used in a second PCR of roughly 6 to 11 cycles. TCRdb fed the 5' RACE reads into MiXCR, producing one record per CDR3 protein. The sample records 760,000 or so distinct CDR3 sequences, around 25% being singletons. The same data also contributed to another study, on T cells of mothers and their children.

The sample taken for sequencing was blood. The receptors were gathered from a boy aged 5-17 years in good health.

V is TRBV29-1 and J is TRBJ1-5, with TRBD1 matching 9 bases. The CDR3 extends over 12 amino acids. Germline CDR1 is SQVTM and CDR2 is ANQGSEA. The V gene end was trimmed by 6 bases and the J gene end by 6 bases; junction bases not matched to a gene: 3. In DNA, the CDR3 is TGCAGCGTCGGGACAGGGCCTCAGCCCCAGCATTTT. This gives the protein CSVGTGPQPQHF.

This clonotype was detected once. V usage is TRBV11-3 and J usage is TRBJ1-2, with TRBD1 matching 9 bases. The germline gives CDR1 SGHNT, CDR2 YENEEA. The CDR3 extends over 16 amino acids. V shed 5 bases, J shed 4 bases, and the junction held 11 bases outside the gene matches. The CDR3 DNA is TGTGCCAGCAGCCCCCGGGACAGGGATCTTCCCTATGGCTACACCTTC. This gives the protein CASSPRDRDLPYGYTF.

The chain recombines TRBV4-1 with TRBJ2-5; D ambiguous. With the DNA end fitting TRBJ2-7 better, the J assignment may be wrong. The length of the CDR3 is 14 residues. Germline V lookup: CDR1 MGHRA, CDR2 YSYEKL. Here the CDR3 DNA reads TGCGCCAGCAGCCAAGAAGACATCTCCTACGAGCAGTACTTC. This encodes CASSQEDISYEQYF.

This clonotype was counted only a few times. The CDR3 spells CASSLALAGDGETQYF. CDR3 coding DNA: TGCGCCAGCAGCTTGGCACTAGCGGGAGACGGCGAGACCCAGTACTTC. The J gene is TRBJ2-5, the V gene TRBV5-1; TRBD2 aligns across 11 bases. Germline V gene lookup returns CDR1 SGHRS and CDR2 YFSETQ. This CDR3 is built from 16 residues. V gave up 0 bases and J gave up 5 bases; unmatched junction bases: 6.

The chain links TRBV7-2 to TRBJ2-3; D may be TRBD2 (5 bases). Trimming left V 2 bases short and J 2 bases short, with 8 bases between. Germline CDR1 reads SGHTA; CDR2 reads FQGNSA. The CDR3 length is 14 residues. CDR3 protein: CASSLRGYTDTQYF. Here the CDR3 DNA reads TGTGCCAGCAGCTTACGGGGATACACAGATACGCAGTATTTT.